Following are 2 T cell receptor beta chains from one sample sequenced in a study of cytomegalovirus exposure and HLA in healthy donors. The PCR made use of 60 Vbeta and 13 Jbeta primers. TCRdb's copy holds only in-frame clones and misses some; the assay was immunoSEQ multiplex PCR. The sample contains roughly 180,000 clones, roughly 84% of which appear only once. Sequencing input: PBMCs. These receptors were taken from a boy aged 2 to 10 in good health and CMV-seronegative.

The chain is built from TRBV6-1 and TRBJ1-2; D might be TRBD1 (6 bases). CDR1 is MNHNS, CDR2 SASEGT, per germline. This CDR3 region has 14 residues. V was clipped by 0 bases and J by 4 bases, with 9 bases between them. CDR3 DNA: TGTGCCAGCAGTGAAGCGGGGACAACCTATGGCTACACCTTC. Translated, it gives CASSEAGTTYGYTF.

The chain employs TRBV7-6 and TRBJ2-5; 7 bases match TRBD2. V gave up 2 bases and J gave up 9 bases; unmatched junction bases: 6. Germline V CDR1 and CDR2: SGHVS, FNYEAQ. The CDR3 runs to 13 residues. CDR3 protein: CASSLIAGMAQYF. For the CDR3, the DNA is TGTGCCAGCAGCTTAATAGCGGGTATGGCCCAGTACTTC.